The 11 T cell receptor beta chains listed next were all sequenced from one sample in a study of T cell repertoires in cytomegalovirus infection (dated by TCRdb to between 2018 and 2020). The treatment or condition label here, explained by the study, means: in vitro stimulation with specific CMV peptide epitopes to enrich CMV-specific T cells. Their specific antigens are unknown. TCRdb lists the instrument as Illumina HiSeq 1500. TCRdb reprocessing: public reads trimmed at Q25 with fastp, clones called with MiXCR, in-frame beta chains kept. Each entry is one CDR3 protein sequence, shown with its most common DNA and genes. The sample table holds about 89,000 distinct CDR3 sequences, of which 29% were seen once. The top ten hold about 72% of the sample. Sequenced material: CD8+ T cells from cultured PBMCs, taken from culture after CMV antigen stimulation. The receptor set was obtained from a human donor in good health (CMV status not recorded). Some clones in this sample may be carry-over from other donors' samples.

This clonotype was counted between two and nine times. The V call is TRBV4-1, the J call TRBJ2-7; a weak D match, TRBD2 (5 bases). The CDR3 sequence is 16 residues long. Looked up from germline, CDR1 is MGHRA and CDR2 is YSYEKL. V was cut by 3 bases and J by 0 bases, with 15 bases left in between. CDR3 nucleotide sequence: TGCGCCAGCAGCCAGGCTCCGGGATCGTACTCCTACGAGCAGTACTTC. This translates into CASSQAPGSYSYEQYF.

This chain uses TRBV7-9 with TRBJ1-1; D is ambiguous. V lost 1 base and J lost 3, with 0 bases in between. Per the germline V gene, CDR1 is SEHNR and CDR2 is FQNEAQ (reference sequence). CDR3 length: 11 amino acids. The CDR3 DNA reads as TGTGCCAGCAGCTTAGACACTGAAGCTTTCTTT. This encodes CASSLDTEAFF.

There are a few counts of this clonotype. The chain combines TRBV15 with TRBJ1-1; unclear D gene. Trimming took 8 bases from V and 2 from J, leaving 18 bases between them. Germline V gene lookup returns CDR1 LNHNV and CDR2 YYDKDF (reference sequence). The length of the CDR3 is 15 residues. The CDR3 DNA sequence: TGTGCCACCGGAAATCCAGATGAGGCTAACACTGAAGCTTTCTTT. This codes for CATGNPDEANTEAFF.

This clonotype was recorded many times. The chain carries TRBV2 and TRBJ2-1; D is perhaps TRBD2 (5 bases). The V end lost 7 bases, the J end lost 0 bases, and 10 bases lay between the germline ends. The germline V gene has CDR1 SNHLY and CDR2 FYNNEI. The CDR3 spans 14 residues. CDR3 region: CASTDSISYNEQFF. CDR3 DNA sequence: TGTGCCAGCACGGACTCTATCTCCTACAATGAGCAGTTCTTC.

This clonotype was seen many times. This chain joins TRBV7-2 and TRBJ1-2; 7 bases align to TRBD1. The CDR3 has 14 amino acids. Per the germline V gene, CDR1 is SGHTA and CDR2 is FQGNSA. The CDR3 spells CATAGGGAGYGYTF. DNA of the CDR3: TGTGCTACAGCAGGAGGGGGCGCTGGCTATGGCTACACCTTC.

CDR3 coding DNA: TGTGCCAGCGGGACAGGAGATAATGAAAAACTGTTTTTT. Its translation: CASGTGDNEKLFF. This chain uses TRBV11-1 with TRBJ1-4, with TRBD1 matching 8 bases. Germline loops: CDR1 SGHAT, CDR2 FQDESV (reference sequence). The CDR3 totals 13 residues. V shed 8 bases, J shed 4 bases, and the junction held 3 bases outside the gene matches.

This chain connects TRBV4-1 to TRBJ2-7; 8 bases are a match to TRBD2. CDR3 length: 14 amino acids. The J segment lost 3 bases and the V segment lost 4 bases, leaving 5 bases of the junction unmatched. Germline CDR1 reads MGHRA; CDR2 reads YSYEKL. The DNA of the CDR3 is TGCGCCAGCAGCCCTCAGCGGGGGAGCTACGAGCAGTACTTC. It codes for CASSPQRGSYEQYF.

In its sample, this clonotype was seen a few times. The chain couples TRBV20-1 to TRBJ2-1; 14 positions match TRBD2. This CDR3 is built from 15 residues. Germline CDR1 and CDR2: DFQATT and SNEGSKA (reference sequence). The V and J ends lost 5 bases and 9 bases, in that order; junction bases with no gene match: 9. The CDR3 protein is CSAPPGTSGGVEQFF. As DNA, the CDR3 is TGCAGTGCTCCCCCCGGGACTAGCGGGGGAGTTGAGCAGTTCTTC.

This chain uses TRBV12-3 or TRBV12-4 with TRBJ2-5; D might be TRBD1 (7 bases). This CDR3 has 15 amino acids. Between the trimmed V and J ends, which lost 3 bases and 5 bases, there was a span of 16 bases. The CDR3 reads CASSFGRDSGETQYF. CDR3 DNA sequence: TGTGCCAGCAGTTTTGGCAGGGACAGCGGGGAGACCCAGTACTTC.

In its sample, this clonotype was seen many times. The chain is built from TRBV11-2 and TRBJ2-7; D gene unclear. Germline assignment: CDR1 SGHAT and CDR2 FQNNGV. V was trimmed by 1 base and J by 3 bases, leaving 4 bases between them. This CDR3 is built from 12 residues. Here the CDR3 DNA reads TGTGCCAGCAGCTTAGGGAACTACGAGCAGTACTTC. This encodes CASSLGNYEQYF.

This clonotype was found a few times. The V and J genes are TRBV27 and TRBJ1-5; no definite D call. CDR1 and CDR2 (germline): MNHEY, SMNVEV (reference sequence). The V and J ends lost 4 bases and 4 bases respectively, with 11 bases between them. The CDR3 is 14 amino acids. The CDR3 here is CASSYGGGNQPQHF. The DNA for the CDR3 is TGTGCCAGCAGTTACGGAGGTGGAAATCAGCCCCAGCATTTT.